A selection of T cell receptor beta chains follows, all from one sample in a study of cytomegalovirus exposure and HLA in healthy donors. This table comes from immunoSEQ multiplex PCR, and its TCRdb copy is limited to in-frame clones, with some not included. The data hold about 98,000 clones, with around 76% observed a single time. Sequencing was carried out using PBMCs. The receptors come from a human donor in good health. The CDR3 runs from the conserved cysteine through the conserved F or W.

CASSEVAGGGHNEQFF	TRBV6-4
CASRTDTYQETQYF	TRBV2
CASSLVVRVYNSPLHF	TRBV28
CASGTRGVYEQYF	TRBV13
CASSSLAGTEETQYF	TRBV25-1
CASRPDSHYGYTF	TRBV6-6
CASSRSEGAFF	TRBV19
CASGLAYTGELFF	TRBV27
CASSFRDRVVNEQFF	TRBV5-5
CATSRAGGSTQETQYF	TRBV15